These 24 T cell receptor beta chains originate from one sample sequenced in a study of personalized T cell therapy for brain tumors. These TCRs are of unknown antigen specificity. Sequencing started from RNA extracted from peptide-stimulated T cells. Profiled with immunoSEQ multiplex PCR; TCRdb holds only in-frame clones, not every one. Of approximately 1,900 clones listed, 20% are singletons. Material: a T cell product expanded with peptides in culture. Receptors originate from a human donor with medulloblastoma.

The chain employs TRBV11-3 and TRBJ1-4; D possibly corresponds to TRBD1 (6 bases). Trimming stripped 5 bases from V and 2 bases from J, with 18 bases between. Germline loops: CDR1 SGHNT, CDR2 YENEEA. The length of the CDR3 is 17 residues. CDR3 DNA: TGTGCCAGCAGCACGGACAGCGAGAGTACCACTAATGAAAAACTGTTTTTT. Residues: CASSTDSESTTNEKLFF.

The chain has TRBV28 and TRBJ2-6; a weak D match, TRBD2 (7 bases). The CDR3 consists of 15 residues. The germline gives CDR1 MDHEN, CDR2 SYDVKM. Trimming shortened V by 2 bases and J by 13 bases, and 18 bases separated the two germline ends. The CDR3 DNA reads TGTGCCAGCAGTTTAGTTGGGAGGGGGGCCAGTGTCCTGACTTTC. Amino acid sequence: CASSLVGRGASVLTF.

This clone was seen ten or more times. The V gene is TRBV4-2, the J gene TRBJ1-4, with TRBD1 identical over 9 bases. The V gene's germline CDR1 is LGHNA and CDR2 YNFKEQ. This CDR3 spans 16 amino acids. The junction had 11 bases not matched to a gene; V was cut back by 4 bases and J by 8 bases. DNA for the CDR3: TGTGCCAGCAGCCCAGGACAGGGGCCCGGTCGGGAAAAACTGTTTTTT. This codes for CASSPGQGPGREKLFF.

In this sample, this clone turned up many times. The V call is TRBV25-1, the J call TRBJ2-7, with TRBD1 matching 7 bases. This CDR3 comprises 12 residues. CDR1 and CDR2 from the germline V gene are MGHDK and SYGVNS. As DNA, the CDR3 is TGTGCTGCCTGGACAGGAACCTACGAGCAGTACTTC. It translates to CAAWTGTYEQYF.

This clone was counted only a few times. V usage is TRBV7-9 and J usage is TRBJ2-5, with TRBD1 matching 8 bases. In germline, CDR1 is SEHNR, CDR2 FQNEAQ (reference sequence). The CDR3 runs to 15 residues. V lost 3 bases, J lost 1 base, and 4 bases stayed unmatched. CDR3 sequence (DNA): TGTGCCAGCAGCTTTGGACAGGGTATCCAAGAGACCCAGTACTTC. Its protein product is CASSFGQGIQETQYF.

This clone ranks as medium-sized. V and J are TRBV5-8 and TRBJ2-7; 11 positions match TRBD2. Germline CDR1 reads SGHTS; CDR2 reads YDEGEE. V shed 5 bases, J shed 6 bases, and the junction held 7 bases outside the gene matches. This CDR3 contains 14 residues. The CDR3 coding sequence is TGTGCCAGCAGTTTTAGCGGGGGGGCCAGCGAGCAGTACTTC. It is translated as CASSFSGGASEQYF.

This clone came up many times. The CDR3 region is CASSRTAGTGYTGELFF. CDR3 coding DNA: TGTGCCAGCAGCCGGACGGCAGGGACAGGATACACCGGGGAGCTGTTTTTT. This chain joins TRBV9 and TRBJ2-2; TRBD1 agrees at 8 bases. The CDR3 length is 17 residues. CDR1 SGDLS and CDR2 YYNGEE come from the germline V gene. The trim removed 4 bases at V and 3 bases at J, leaving 11 bases unmatched.

This sequence joins TRBV11-2 and TRBJ1-4; D may be TRBD1 (5 bases). There are 13 residues in the CDR3. CDR1 is SGHAT, CDR2 FQNNGV, per germline. The V and J ends lost 1 base and 17 bases respectively, with 17 bases between them. For the CDR3, the DNA is TGTGCCAGCAGCTTAGGATTTGGGGGGAACTGTTTTTTT. It yields the protein CASSLGFGGNCFF. Complete variable domain (other parts from reference TRBV11-2 and TRBJ1-4): EAGVAQSPRYKIIEKRQSVAFWCNPISGHATLYWYQQILGQGPKLLIQFQNNGVVDDSQLPKDRFSAERLKGVDSTLKIQPAKLEDSAVYLCASSLGFGGNCFFGSGTQLSVL.

This clone came up many times. V is TRBV4-2 and J is TRBJ1-2, with TRBD1 matching 8 bases. The germline V gene has CDR1 LGHNA and CDR2 YNFKEQ. The CDR3 totals 17 residues. Unmatched junction bases numbered 11, after V lost 1 base and J lost 4 bases. CDR3 loop: CASSQVQGVSFAYGYTF. The CDR3 bases are TGTGCCAGCAGCCAAGTACAGGGGGTCTCCTTTGCCTATGGCTACACCTTC.

For this clone: Just one base apart from a much larger clone, this may be a read error. V gene TRBV4-1 combines with J gene TRBJ2-7; 11 nucleotides align to TRBD2. Germline V gene data show CDR1 as MGHRA and CDR2 as YSYEKL. CDR3 length equals 17 residues. Written as DNA, the CDR3 is TGCGTCAGCAGCCAGCCCCCCGGCGCTAGCGGGAGGTACGAGCAGTACTTC. Its translation is CVSSQPPGASGRYEQYF.

In regard to this clone: The same CDR3 is also encoded by other DNA sequences in this sample. The genes are TRBV29-1 and TRBJ2-7; D is unclear. CDR1 is SQVTM, CDR2 ANQGSEA, per germline. The CDR3 sequence is 13 residues long. The CDR3 loop is CIVHGGVSYEQYF. In DNA, the CDR3 is TGCATCGTCCATGGTGGGGTCTCCTACGAGCAGTACTTC.

This clone is labeled medium-sized. The V call is TRBV11-2, the J call TRBJ2-3; D may correspond to TRBD1 or TRBD2 (5 bases each). The CDR3 spans 15 residues. Deletions cut 1 base from V and 2 bases from J, with 10 bases between. Germline assignment: CDR1 SGHAT and CDR2 FQNNGV. The CDR3 DNA follows: TGTGCCAGCAGCTTAGTGGGGGTTCCCACAGATACGCAGTATTTT. Its translation: CASSLVGVPTDTQYF.

This chain links TRBV5-1 with TRBJ2-7; D is ambiguous. The CDR3 spans 12 residues. With 7 bases removed from V and 0 bases from J, the gap between germline ends came to 8 bases. The V gene's germline CDR1 is SGHRS and CDR2 YFSETQ. CDR3 region: CASLLSSYEQYF. Written as DNA, the CDR3 is TGCGCCAGCTTGTTGAGCTCCTACGAGCAGTACTTC. Supplemented by reference TRBV5-1 and TRBJ2-7, the full variable domain reads KAGVTQTPRYLIKTRGQQVTLSCSPISGHRSVSWYQQTPGQGLQFLFEYFSETQRNKGNFPGRFSGRQFSNSRSEMNVSTLELGDSALYLCASLLSSYEQYFGPGTRLTVT.

At least ten counts were recorded for this clone. CDR3 in amino acids: CASSVGFRVTGELFF. The CDR3 nucleotides are TGTGCCAGCAGCGTAGGTTTCCGGGTTACCGGGGAGCTGTTTTTT. The V call is TRBV9, the J call TRBJ2-2; unclear D gene. This CDR3 comprises 15 residues. V gave up 0 bases and J gave up 5 bases, with 11 bases separating them. The germline gives CDR1 SGDLS, CDR2 YYNGEE.

In this sample, this clone turned up a few times. V usage is TRBV27 and J usage is TRBJ1-5; 7 nucleotides align to TRBD1. Germline CDR1 MNHEY, CDR2 SMNVEV (reference sequence). J was trimmed by 0 bases and V by 5 bases; bases with no gene match: 25. This CDR3 has 22 amino acids. The CDR3 bases are TGTGCCAGCAGTCCGTTAAGATCAAGGGGGCTGTCTCCCCTTTATAGCAATCAGCCCCAGCATTTT. It codes for CASSPLRSRGLSPLYSNQPQHF.

This clone was seen many times. This chain links TRBV7-3 with TRBJ2-1; a weak D match, TRBD1 (6 bases). Germline values: CDR1 SGHTA, CDR2 FQGTGA. V was pared by 3 bases and J by 2 bases, with 14 bases between. There are 16 residues in the CDR3. CDR3 sequence: CASSLEGTPTYNEQFF. The CDR3 DNA sequence: TGTGCCAGCAGCTTGGAAGGGACACCGACCTACAATGAGCAGTTCTTC.

This clone was seen more than once but under ten times. A read error likely explains this, since a far larger clone differs by one base. The chain is built from TRBV29-1 and TRBJ2-7; the match to TRBD2 covers 7 bases. The CDR3 has 13 residues. Germline V gene data show CDR1 as SQVTM and CDR2 as ANQGSEA. This CDR3 is CRVHGGVSYEQYF. For the CDR3, the DNA is TGCAGGGTCCATGGGGGGGTCTCCTACGAGCAGTACTTC.

Concerning this clone itself: A much larger clone differs by one base, so this may be a read error. This chain links TRBV28 with TRBJ2-7; no definite D call. CDR3 length: 14 amino acids. Germline V CDR1 and CDR2: MDHEN, SYDVKM. Trimming removed 5 bases at V and 3 bases at J, with 14 bases between. CDR3 sequence: CASSLARPDYEQYF. For the CDR3, the DNA is TGTGCCAGCAGTCTCGCCAGGCCTGACTACGAGCAGTACTTC. The whole variable domain, filled in from reference TRBV28 and TRBJ2-7, reads DVKVTQSSRYLVKRTGEKVFLECVQDMDHENMFWYRQDPGLGLRLIYFSYDVKMKEKGDIPEGYSVSREKKERFSLILESASTNQTSMYLCASSLARPDYEQYFGPGTRLTVT.

This clone was observed a handful of times. V gene TRBV5-1 combines with J gene TRBJ2-5; TRBD2 might be the D (5 bases). CDR3 length equals 13 residues. Germline values: CDR1 SGHRS, CDR2 YFSETQ. The V end was cut by 4 bases, the J end by 1 base, with 8 bases between. Here the CDR3 reads CASSRAGQETQYF. In DNA form, the CDR3 reads TGCGCCAGCAGCCGGGCGGGCCAAGAGACCCAGTACTTC. Combining the CDR3 with reference TRBV5-1 and TRBJ2-5 gives the whole variable domain KAGVTQTPRYLIKTRGQQVTLSCSPISGHRSVSWYQQTPGQGLQFLFEYFSETQRNKGNFPGRFSGRQFSNSRSEMNVSTLELGDSALYLCASSRAGQETQYFGPGTRLLVL.

This chain joins TRBV5-1 and TRBJ2-5, with 13 positions matching TRBD2. V trimming: 9 bases; J trimming: 4 bases; junction bases outside the gene matches: 12. CDR3 length: 16 amino acids. Germline CDR1 reads SGHRS; CDR2 reads YFSETQ. CDR3 nucleotide sequence: TGCGCCACCATCCCCCGGACTAGCGGGAGAGGAGAGACCCAGTACTTC. Encoded protein: CATIPRTSGRGETQYF.

In its sample, this clone was seen once. The V and J genes are TRBV12-3 or TRBV12-4 and TRBJ1-5; TRBD1 might be the D (6 bases). The germline V and J ends were trimmed by 6 bases and 13 bases, with 19 bases remaining between them. There are 13 residues in the CDR3. Here the CDR3 DNA reads TGTGCCAGCAGGAAGAGACAGGACCAGACTCAGCATTTT. It codes for CASRKRQDQTQHF.

This clone has ten or more counts. The chain joins TRBV6-6 to TRBJ1-6; D remains unclear. This CDR3 has 14 residues. Germline V lookup: CDR1 MNHNY, CDR2 SVGAGI (reference sequence). Between the trimmed V and J ends, which lost 2 bases and 8 bases, there was a span of 10 bases. This CDR3 reads CASSYETTDSPLHF. The CDR3, as DNA: TGTGCCAGCAGTTACGAAACAACGGATTCACCCCTCCACTTT.

This clone appeared once. The chain combines TRBV23-1 with TRBJ1-5; 9 bases match TRBD1. TRBV23-1 is marked as an open reading frame, function uncertain. The junction had 6 bases not matched to a gene; V was cut back by 2 bases and J by 1 base. The CDR3 contains 17 residues. The CDR3 loop is CASSQKDRGRSNQPQHF. The DNA of the CDR3 is TGCGCCAGCAGTCAAAAGGACAGGGGCAGGAGCAATCAGCCCCAGCATTTT.

This clone was counted at least ten times. The rearrangement joins TRBV10-3 to TRBJ1-4; possibly TRBD1 for D (6 bases). Germline V gives CDR1 ENHRY, CDR2 SYGVKD. This CDR3 has 16 amino acids. V lost 3 bases and J 1 base, leaving 12 bases between the germline ends. The CDR3, as DNA: TGTGCCATCAGTGATACGGGGGCGCGAACTAATGAAAAACTGTTTTTT. This codes for CAISDTGARTNEKLFF.